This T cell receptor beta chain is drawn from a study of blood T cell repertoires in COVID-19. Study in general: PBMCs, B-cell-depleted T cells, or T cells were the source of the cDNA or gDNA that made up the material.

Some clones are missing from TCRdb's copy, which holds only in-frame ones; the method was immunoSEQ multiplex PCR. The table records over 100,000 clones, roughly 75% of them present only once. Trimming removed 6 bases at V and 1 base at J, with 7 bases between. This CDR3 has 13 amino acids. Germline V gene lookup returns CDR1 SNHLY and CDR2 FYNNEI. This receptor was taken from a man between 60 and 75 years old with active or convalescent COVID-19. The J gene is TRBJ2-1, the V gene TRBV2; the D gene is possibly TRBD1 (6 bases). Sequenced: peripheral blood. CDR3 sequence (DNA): TGTGCCAGCAGGGGACAATCCTACAATGAGCAGTTCTTC. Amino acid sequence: CASRGQSYNEQFF.